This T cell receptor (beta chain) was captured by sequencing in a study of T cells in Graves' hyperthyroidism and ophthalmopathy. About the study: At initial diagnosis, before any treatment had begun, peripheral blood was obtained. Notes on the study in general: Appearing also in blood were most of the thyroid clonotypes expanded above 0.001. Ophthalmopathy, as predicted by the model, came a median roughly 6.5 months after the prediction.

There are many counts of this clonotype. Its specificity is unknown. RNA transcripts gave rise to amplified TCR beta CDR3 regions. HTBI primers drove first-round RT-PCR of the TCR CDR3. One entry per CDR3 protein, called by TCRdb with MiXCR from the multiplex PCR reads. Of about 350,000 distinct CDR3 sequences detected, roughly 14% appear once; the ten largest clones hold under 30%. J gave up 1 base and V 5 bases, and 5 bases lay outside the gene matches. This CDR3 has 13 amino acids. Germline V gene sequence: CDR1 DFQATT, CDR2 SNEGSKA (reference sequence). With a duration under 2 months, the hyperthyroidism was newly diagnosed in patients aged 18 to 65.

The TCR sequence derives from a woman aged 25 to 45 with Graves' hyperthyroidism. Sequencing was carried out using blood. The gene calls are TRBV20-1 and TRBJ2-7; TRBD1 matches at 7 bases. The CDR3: CSAPDRASYEQYF. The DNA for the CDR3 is TGCAGTGCTCCAGACAGGGCGTCCTACGAGCAGTACTTC.